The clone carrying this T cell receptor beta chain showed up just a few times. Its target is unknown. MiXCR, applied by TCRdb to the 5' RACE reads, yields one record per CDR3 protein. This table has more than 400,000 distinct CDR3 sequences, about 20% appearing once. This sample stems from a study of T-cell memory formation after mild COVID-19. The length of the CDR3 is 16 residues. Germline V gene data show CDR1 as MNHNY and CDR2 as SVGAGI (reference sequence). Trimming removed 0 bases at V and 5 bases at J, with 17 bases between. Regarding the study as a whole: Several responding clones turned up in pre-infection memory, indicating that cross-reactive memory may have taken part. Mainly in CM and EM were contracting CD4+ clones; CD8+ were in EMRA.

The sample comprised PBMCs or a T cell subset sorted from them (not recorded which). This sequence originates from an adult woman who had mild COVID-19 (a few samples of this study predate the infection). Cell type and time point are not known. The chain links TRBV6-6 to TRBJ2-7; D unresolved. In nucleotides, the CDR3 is TGTGCCAGCAGTTACTCCACTCTAGACCCCAGAGACGAGCAGTACTTC. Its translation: CASSYSTLDPRDEQYF.